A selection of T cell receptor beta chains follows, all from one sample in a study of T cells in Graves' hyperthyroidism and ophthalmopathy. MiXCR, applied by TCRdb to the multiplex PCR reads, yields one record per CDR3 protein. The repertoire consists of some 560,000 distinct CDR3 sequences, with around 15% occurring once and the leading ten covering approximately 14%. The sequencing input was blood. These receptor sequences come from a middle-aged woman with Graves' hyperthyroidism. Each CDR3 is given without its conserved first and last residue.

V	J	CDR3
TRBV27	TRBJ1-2	ASRPWTGIGGYT
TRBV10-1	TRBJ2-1	ASSDSGLAGAYNEQF
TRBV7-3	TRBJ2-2	ASSLLAGTGELF
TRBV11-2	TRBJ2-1	ASSLVGPYNEQF
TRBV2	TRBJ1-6	ASSGDSRSYNSPLH
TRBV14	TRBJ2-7	ASSQNPGQGFTNGQY
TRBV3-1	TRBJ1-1	ASRPHEGDRAF
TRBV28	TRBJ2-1	ASRRTGDSYNEQF
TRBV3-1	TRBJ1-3	ASSQDYTLENTIY
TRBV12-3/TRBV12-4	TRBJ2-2	ASSVSSGNTGELF
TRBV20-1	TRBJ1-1	SARDLGPREAF
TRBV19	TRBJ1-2	AVSGQGAIGGGYT
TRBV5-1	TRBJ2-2	ASSLTGRNPGELF
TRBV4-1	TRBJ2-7	ASSQNGYEQY
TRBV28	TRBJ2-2	ASSFPPTSGNTGEPF
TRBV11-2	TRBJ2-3	ASSLLAGAFGDTQY
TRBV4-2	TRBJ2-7	ASSQLGLAGAHEQY
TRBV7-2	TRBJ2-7	ASSRWKGPYEQY
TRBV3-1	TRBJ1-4	ASSQHEEKLF
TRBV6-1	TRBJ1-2	ASRLSGSTYGYT
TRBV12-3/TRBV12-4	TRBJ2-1	ASSLITAPYEQF
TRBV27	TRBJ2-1	ASNPPRTSGYNEQF
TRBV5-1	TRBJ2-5	ASSLADRDHETQY
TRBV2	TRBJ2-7	ASSEEGAVEYEQY
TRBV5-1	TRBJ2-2	ASSLDWVRAGELF
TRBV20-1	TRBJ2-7	SARGPHRGGSYEQY